This TCR beta chain was sequenced during a study of cytomegalovirus exposure and HLA in healthy donors. The wider study: Genotyping showed 81% of about 370 donors falling in the Caucasian-associated ancestry cluster.

This clone was seen a few times. Antigen: not known. CDR1 is LGHNA, CDR2 YNFKEQ, per germline. Trimming removed 0 bases from V and 2 bases from J; junction bases left unmatched: 5. CDR3 length equals 17 residues. The study ran its PCR with 60 Vbeta and 13 Jbeta primers. Repertoires were generated with immunoSEQ multiplex PCR, while TCRdb's copy carries only in-frame clones and drops some. The sample yields some 130,000 clones, just under 80% seen once. General observations from the study: The study listed roughly 160 cytomegalovirus-associated TCR beta chains. Earlier analysis yielded a pattern in which most TCR beta V segments were productive about 87% or about 30% of the time. Specificity for CMV antigens was confirmed in vitro for a few of the CMV-associated chains.

This receptor was obtained from a man aged 25-40 years in good health. The genes are TRBV4-2 and TRBJ2-3, with 10 bases matching TRBD1. The sequencing input was PBMCs. The CDR3 sequence: CASSQDQGTGVTDTQYF. DNA for the CDR3: TGTGCCAGCAGCCAAGACCAGGGGACAGGGGTCACAGATACGCAGTATTTT.